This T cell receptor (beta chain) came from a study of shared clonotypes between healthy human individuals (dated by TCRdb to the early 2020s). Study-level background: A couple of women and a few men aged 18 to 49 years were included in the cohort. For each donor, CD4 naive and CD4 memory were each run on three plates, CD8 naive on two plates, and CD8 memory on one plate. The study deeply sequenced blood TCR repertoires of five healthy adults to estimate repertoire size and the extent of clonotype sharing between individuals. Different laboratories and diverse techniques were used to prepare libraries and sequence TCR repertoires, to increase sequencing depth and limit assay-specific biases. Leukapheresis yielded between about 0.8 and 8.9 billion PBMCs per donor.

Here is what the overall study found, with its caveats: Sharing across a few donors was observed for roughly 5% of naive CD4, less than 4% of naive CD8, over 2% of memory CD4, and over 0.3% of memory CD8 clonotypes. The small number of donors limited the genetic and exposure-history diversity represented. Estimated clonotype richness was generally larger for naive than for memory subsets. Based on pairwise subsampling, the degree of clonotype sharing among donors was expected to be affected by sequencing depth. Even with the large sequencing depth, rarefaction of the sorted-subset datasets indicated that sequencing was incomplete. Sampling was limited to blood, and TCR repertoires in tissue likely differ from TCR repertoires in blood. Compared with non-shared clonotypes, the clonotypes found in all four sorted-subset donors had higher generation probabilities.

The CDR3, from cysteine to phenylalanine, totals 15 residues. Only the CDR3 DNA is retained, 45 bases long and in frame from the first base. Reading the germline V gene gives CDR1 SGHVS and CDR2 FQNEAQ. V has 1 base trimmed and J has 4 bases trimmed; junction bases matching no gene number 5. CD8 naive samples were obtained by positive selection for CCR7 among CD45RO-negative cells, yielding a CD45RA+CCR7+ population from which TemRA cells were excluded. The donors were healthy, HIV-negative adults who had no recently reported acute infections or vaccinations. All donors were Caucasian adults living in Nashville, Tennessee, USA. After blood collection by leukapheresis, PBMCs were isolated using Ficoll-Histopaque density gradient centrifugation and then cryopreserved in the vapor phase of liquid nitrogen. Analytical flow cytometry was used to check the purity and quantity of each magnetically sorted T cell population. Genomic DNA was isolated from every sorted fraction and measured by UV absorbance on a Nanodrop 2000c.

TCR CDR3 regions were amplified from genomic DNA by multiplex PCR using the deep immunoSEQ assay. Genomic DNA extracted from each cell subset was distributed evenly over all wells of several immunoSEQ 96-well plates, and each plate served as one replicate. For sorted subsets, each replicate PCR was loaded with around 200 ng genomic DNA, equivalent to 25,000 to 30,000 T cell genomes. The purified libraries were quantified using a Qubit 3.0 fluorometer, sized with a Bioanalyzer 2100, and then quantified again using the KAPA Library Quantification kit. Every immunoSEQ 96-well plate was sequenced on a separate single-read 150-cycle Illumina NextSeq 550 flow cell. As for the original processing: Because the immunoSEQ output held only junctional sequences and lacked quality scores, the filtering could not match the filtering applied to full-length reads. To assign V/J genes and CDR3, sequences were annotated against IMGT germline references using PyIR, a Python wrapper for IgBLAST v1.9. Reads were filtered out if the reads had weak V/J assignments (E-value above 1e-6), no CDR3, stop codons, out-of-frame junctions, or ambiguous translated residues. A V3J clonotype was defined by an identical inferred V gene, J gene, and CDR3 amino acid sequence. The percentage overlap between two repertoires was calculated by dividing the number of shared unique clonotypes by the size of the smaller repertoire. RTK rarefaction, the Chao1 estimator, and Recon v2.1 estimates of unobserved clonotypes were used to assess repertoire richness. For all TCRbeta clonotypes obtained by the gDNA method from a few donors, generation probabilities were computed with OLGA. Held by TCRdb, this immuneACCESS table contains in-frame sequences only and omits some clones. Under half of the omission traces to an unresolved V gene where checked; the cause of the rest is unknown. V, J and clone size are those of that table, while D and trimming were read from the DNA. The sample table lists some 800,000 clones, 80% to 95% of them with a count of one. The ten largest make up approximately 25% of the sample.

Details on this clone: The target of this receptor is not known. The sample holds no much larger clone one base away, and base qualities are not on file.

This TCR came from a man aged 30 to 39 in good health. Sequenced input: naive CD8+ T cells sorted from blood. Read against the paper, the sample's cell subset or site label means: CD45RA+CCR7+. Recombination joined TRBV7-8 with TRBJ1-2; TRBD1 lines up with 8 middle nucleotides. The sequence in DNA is TGTGCCAGCAGCTTAGATAACGGGACAGGCTATGGCTACACCTTC. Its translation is CASSLDNGTGYGYTF.